A single sample is the source of the 7 T cell receptor beta chains below, sequenced in a study of lymphopenia after photon versus proton radiotherapy. TCRdb's copy holds only in-frame clones and misses some; the assay was immunoSEQ multiplex PCR. The sample lists some 170,000 clones, approximately 91% occurring once. The sequences come from peripheral blood, collected from a patient treated with photon-based radiotherapy. These receptors all stem from a man aged 45-65 years with gastric cancer.

The chain carries TRBV28 and TRBJ1-4, with no clear D. Germline V CDR1 and CDR2: MDHEN, SYDVKM. This CDR3 is 12 amino acids long. The V and J ends lost 4 bases and 8 bases respectively, with 8 bases between them. The CDR3 bases are TGTGCCAGCAGTTCAGGAGAAGAAAAACTGTTTTTT. This gives the protein CASSSGEEKLFF.

The CDR3 sequence: CASSLGAGYGYGYTF. Here the CDR3 DNA reads TGTGCCAGCAGCTTAGGGGCAGGGTATGGCTATGGCTACACCTTC. This chain connects TRBV7-8 to TRBJ1-2; D possibly corresponds to TRBD1 (5 bases). The V end was cut by 1 base, the J end by 4 bases, with 13 bases between. CDR1 and CDR2 (germline): SGHVS, FQNEAQ. The CDR3 length is 15 residues.

The chain's CDR3 is CASSPSEETQYF. As DNA, the CDR3 is TGTGCCAGCTCACCGTCGGAAGAGACCCAGTACTTC. The chain is built from TRBV18 and TRBJ2-5, with unresolved D. This CDR3 spans 12 amino acids. Germline loops: CDR1 KGHSH, CDR2 LQKENI. The V and J ends lost 3 bases and 3 bases respectively, with 5 bases between them.

CDR3 loop: CASSYSALEGTDTQYF. CDR3 DNA sequence: TGTGCCAGCAGTTACTCCGCTTTGGAGGGCACAGATACGCAGTATTTT. The chain employs TRBV6-5 and TRBJ2-3, with a tentative D call TRBD2 (5 bases). CDR1 and CDR2 (germline): MNHEY, SVGAGI. This CDR3 is 16 amino acids long. With 0 bases removed from V and 1 base from J, the gap between germline ends came to 11 bases.

V is TRBV6-6 and J is TRBJ2-3; D gene ambiguous. Germline CDR1 and CDR2: MNHNY and SVGAGI (reference sequence). With 0 bases removed from V and 5 bases from J, the gap between germline ends came to 6 bases. The CDR3 spans 13 residues. The CDR3 is CASSYSNIDTQYF. For the CDR3, the DNA is TGTGCCAGCAGTTACTCGAATATAGATACGCAGTATTTT.

V and J are TRBV11-3 and TRBJ2-1; no reliable D call. The V end lost 1 base, the J end lost 2 bases, and 9 bases lay between the germline ends. The CDR3 is 15 amino acids. Germline V lookup: CDR1 SGHNT, CDR2 YENEEA. CDR3 nucleotide sequence: TGTGCCAGCAGCTTAGCCCCAGACCCCTACAATGAGCAGTTCTTC. It encodes CASSLAPDPYNEQFF. Supplemented by reference TRBV11-3 and TRBJ2-1, the full variable domain reads EAGVVQSPRYKIIEKKQPVAFWCNPISGHNTLYWYLQNLGQGPELLIRYENEEAVDDSQLPKDRFSAERLKGVDSTLKIQPAELGDSAVYLCASSLAPDPYNEQFFGPGTRLTVL.

This clone has just one count. The V and J genes are TRBV12-5 and TRBJ2-1, with TRBD2 matching over 16 bases. V lost 3 bases and J lost 5; bases outside the gene matches: 10. The CDR3 is 19 residues long. Germline CDR1 reads LGHNT; CDR2 reads FRNRAP. The CDR3 bases are TGTGCTAGTGGTTTTACGGGACTAGCGGGAGGGCCTGGAAACAATGAGCAGTTCTTC. Its protein product is CASGFTGLAGGPGNNEQFF.